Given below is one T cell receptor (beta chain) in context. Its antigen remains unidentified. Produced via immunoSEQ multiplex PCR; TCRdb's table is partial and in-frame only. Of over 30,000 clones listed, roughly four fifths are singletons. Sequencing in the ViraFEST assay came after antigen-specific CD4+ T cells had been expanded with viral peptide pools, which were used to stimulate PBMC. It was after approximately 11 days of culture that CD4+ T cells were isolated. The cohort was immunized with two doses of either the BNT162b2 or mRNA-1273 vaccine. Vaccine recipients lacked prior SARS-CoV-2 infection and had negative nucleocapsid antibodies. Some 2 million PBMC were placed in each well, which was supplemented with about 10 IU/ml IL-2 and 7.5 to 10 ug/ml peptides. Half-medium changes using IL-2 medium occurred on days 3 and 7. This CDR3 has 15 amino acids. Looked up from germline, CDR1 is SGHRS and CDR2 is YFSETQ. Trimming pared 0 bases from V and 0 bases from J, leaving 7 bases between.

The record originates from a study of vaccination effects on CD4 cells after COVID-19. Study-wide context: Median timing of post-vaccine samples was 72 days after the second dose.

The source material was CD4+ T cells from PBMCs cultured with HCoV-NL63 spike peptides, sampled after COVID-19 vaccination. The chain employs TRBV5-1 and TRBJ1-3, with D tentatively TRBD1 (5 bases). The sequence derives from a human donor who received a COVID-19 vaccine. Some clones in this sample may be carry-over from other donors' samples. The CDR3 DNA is TGCGCCAGCAGCTTGGAGGGGAGCTCTGGAAACACCATATATTTT. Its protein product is CASSLEGSSGNTIYF.